This T cell receptor (beta chain) was captured by sequencing in a study of T-cell reconstitution after alpha-beta-depleted transplantation in children. This clonotype was counted many times. For TCRbeta, the library was prepared with unique molecular identifiers. TCRdb reprocessed the PCR reads with MiXCR, giving one entry per CDR3 protein. The table includes approximately 400,000 distinct CDR3 sequences, approximately 11% detected once. Sequences were derived from PBMCs from the stem cell graft donor, sampled from the stem cell graft. This receptor was obtained from a human donor who donated a stem cell graft to a child with acute myeloid leukemia.

Here the CDR3 reads CASSERRDRDQETQYF. The CDR3 DNA is TGTGCCAGCAGTGAACGCCGGGACAGGGACCAAGAGACCCAGTACTTC. V gene TRBV25-1 combines with J gene TRBJ2-5; 9 positions agree with TRBD1. The germline gives CDR1 MGHDK, CDR2 SYGVNS. The V and J ends lost 2 bases and 0 bases, in that order; junction bases with no gene match: 4. The CDR3 runs to 16 residues. Drawing the rest from reference TRBV25-1 and TRBJ2-5, the complete variable domain is EADIYQTPRYLVIGTGKKITLECSQTMGHDKMYWYQQDPGMELHLIHYSYGVNSTEKGDLSSESTVSRIRTEHFPLTLESARPSHTSQYLCASSERRDRDQETQYFGPGTRLLVL.